Listed here is a single T cell receptor beta chain. What it recognizes is unknown. During cDNA synthesis, UMIs that each contained a 6-nucleotide sample barcode were added by means of template switching. TCRdb re-analyzed the 5' RACE reads; it lists each CDR3 protein once, without DNA. The sample has fewer than 400,000 distinct CDR3 sequences. This sample was taken from a study of monozygotic twins with inflammatory bowel disease. The germline CDR1 and CDR2 sequences are DFQATT and SNEGSKA (reference sequence). The CDR3 has 14 residues. Broader study findings: It was in IBD patients that TCRbeta diversity (inverse Simpson) was lower than in healthy co-twins.

The sample taken for sequencing was blood. This TCR derives from a human donor with ulcerative colitis or Crohn's disease, or a healthy co-twin of an affected twin (not recorded which). The chain uses TRBV20-1 and TRBJ2-2; TCRdb outputs TRBD2, but without DNA this stays unchecked. CDR3 protein: CSARTISARGELFF.